This T cell receptor beta chain is drawn from a study of CD8 T cells in Susac syndrome. V was clipped by 3 bases and J by 7 bases; unmatched bases: 7. This CDR3 is built from 15 residues. The germline CDR1 and CDR2 sequences are SGHTA and FQGTGA. The RNA input was about 0.5 to 1 ug, and it was reverse transcribed with random hexamers. Using its own MiXCR run on the immunoSEQ multiplex PCR reads, TCRdb lists one record per CDR3 protein. The repertoire holds roughly 150,000 distinct CDR3 sequences, with about 90% as singletons. The clonotype originates from a human donor in good health. Sequencing was carried out using CD4+ T cells from PBMCs. The chain recombines TRBV7-3 with TRBJ2-1; TRBD2 matches 9 bases. The CDR3 here is CASSFGTSPKNEQFF. CDR3 nucleotide sequence: TGTGCCAGCAGCTTCGGGACTAGCCCGAAGAATGAGCAGTTCTTC.